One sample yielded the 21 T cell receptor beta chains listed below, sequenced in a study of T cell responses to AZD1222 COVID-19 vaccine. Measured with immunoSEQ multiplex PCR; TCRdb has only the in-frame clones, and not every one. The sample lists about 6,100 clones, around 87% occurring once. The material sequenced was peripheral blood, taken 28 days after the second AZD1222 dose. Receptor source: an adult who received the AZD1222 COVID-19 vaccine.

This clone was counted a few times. The CDR3 coding sequence is TGTGCCATCTCCCTAGATGGCACTGAAGCTTTCTTT. Translated, it gives CAISLDGTEAFF. V gene TRBV10-3 combines with J gene TRBJ1-1; D remains ambiguous. The V gene lost 8 bases and the J gene lost 4 bases, with 11 bases spanning the gap. Germline CDR1 ENHRY, CDR2 SYGVKD. The CDR3 has 12 residues.

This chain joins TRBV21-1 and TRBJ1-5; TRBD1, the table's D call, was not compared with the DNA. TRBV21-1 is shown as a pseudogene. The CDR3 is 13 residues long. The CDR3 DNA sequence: TGTGCCAGCACCGGACAGACTTATCAGCCCCAGCATTTT. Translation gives CASTGQTYQPQHF.

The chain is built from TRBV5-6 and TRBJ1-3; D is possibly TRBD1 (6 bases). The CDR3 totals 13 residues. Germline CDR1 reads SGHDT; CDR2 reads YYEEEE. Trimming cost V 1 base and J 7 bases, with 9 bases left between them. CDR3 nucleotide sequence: TGTGCCAGCAGCTTGCCAGGGGCGAACACCATATATTTT. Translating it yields CASSLPGANTIYF.

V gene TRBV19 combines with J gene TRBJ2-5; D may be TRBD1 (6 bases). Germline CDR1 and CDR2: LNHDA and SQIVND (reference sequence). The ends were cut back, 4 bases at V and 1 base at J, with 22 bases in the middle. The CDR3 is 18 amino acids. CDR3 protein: CASSTGFRRWTVQETQYF. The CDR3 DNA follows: TGTGCCAGTAGTACGGGTTTCCGACGGTGGACAGTCCAAGAGACCCAGTACTTC.

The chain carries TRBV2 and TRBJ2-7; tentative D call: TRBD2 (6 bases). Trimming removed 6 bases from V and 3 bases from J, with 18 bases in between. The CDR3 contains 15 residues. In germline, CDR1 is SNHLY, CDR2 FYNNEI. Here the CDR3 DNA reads TGTGCCAGCAGGGCGAACCGGGGGTTACTCTACGAGCAGTACTTC. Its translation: CASRANRGLLYEQYF.

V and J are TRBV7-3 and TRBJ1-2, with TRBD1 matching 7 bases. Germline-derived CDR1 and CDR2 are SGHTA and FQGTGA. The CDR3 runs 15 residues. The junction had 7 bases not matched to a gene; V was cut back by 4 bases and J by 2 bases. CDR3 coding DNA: TGTGCCAGCAGCTCGGGGGGACAGCTGAACTATGGCTACACCTTC. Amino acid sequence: CASSSGGQLNYGYTF.

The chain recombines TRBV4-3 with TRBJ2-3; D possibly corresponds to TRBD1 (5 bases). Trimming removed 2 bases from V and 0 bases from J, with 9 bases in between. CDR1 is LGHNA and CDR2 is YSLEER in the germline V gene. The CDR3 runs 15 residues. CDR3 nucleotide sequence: TGCGCCAGCAGCCAAACACAGGAGAGCACAGATACGCAGTATTTT. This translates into CASSQTQESTDTQYF.

CDR3 protein: CASSFEGRSDNEQFF. The CDR3 DNA follows: TGTGCCAGCAGCTTTGAGGGAAGATCAGACAATGAGCAGTTCTTC. V usage is TRBV7-9 and J usage is TRBJ2-1, with a tentative D call TRBD2 (5 bases). The V gene lost 3 bases and the J gene lost 5 bases, with 14 bases spanning the gap. The CDR3 sequence is 15 residues long. From germline, CDR1 is SEHNR and CDR2 FQNEAQ (reference sequence).

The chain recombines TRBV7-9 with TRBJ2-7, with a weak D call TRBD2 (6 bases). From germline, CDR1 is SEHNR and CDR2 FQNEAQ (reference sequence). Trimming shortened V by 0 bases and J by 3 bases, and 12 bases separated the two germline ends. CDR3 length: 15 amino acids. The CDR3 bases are TGTGCCAGCAGCTTAGCGGAGGGAGCGCACTACGAGCAGTACGTC. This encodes CASSLAEGAHYEQYV.

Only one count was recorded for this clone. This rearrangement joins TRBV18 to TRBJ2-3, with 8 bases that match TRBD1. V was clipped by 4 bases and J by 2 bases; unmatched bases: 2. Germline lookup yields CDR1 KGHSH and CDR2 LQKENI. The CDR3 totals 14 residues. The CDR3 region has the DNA TGTGCCAGCTCACGGGGACAGGACACAGATACGCAGTATTTT. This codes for CASSRGQDTDTQYF.

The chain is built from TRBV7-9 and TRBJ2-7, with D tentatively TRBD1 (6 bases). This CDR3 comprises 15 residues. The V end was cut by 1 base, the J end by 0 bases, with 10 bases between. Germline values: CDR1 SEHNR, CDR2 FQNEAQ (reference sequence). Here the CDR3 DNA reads TGTGCCAGCAGCTTAGGTTCGGACAGCTCCTACGAGCAGTACTTC. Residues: CASSLGSDSSYEQYF.

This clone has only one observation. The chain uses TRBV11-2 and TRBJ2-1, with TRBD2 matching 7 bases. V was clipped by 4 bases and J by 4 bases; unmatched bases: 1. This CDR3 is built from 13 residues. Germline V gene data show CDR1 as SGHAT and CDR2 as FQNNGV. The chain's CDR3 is CASSSGGYNEQFF. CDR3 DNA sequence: TGTGCCAGCAGCTCCGGGGGGTACAATGAGCAGTTCTTC.

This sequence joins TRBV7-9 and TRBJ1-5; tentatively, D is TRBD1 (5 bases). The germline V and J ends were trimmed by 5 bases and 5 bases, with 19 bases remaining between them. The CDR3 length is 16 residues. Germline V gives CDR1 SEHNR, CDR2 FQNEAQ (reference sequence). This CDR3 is CASSLRALPGDQPQHF. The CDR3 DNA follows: TGTGCCAGCAGCCTCCGGGCCCTACCGGGGGATCAGCCCCAGCATTTT.

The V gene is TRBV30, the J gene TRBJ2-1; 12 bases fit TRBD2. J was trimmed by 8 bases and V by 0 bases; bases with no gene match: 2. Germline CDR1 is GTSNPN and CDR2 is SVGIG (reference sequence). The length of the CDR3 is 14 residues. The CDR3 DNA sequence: TGTGCCTGGAGTGTCCGACTAGCGGGAGATGAGCAGTTCTTC. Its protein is CAWSVRLAGDEQFF.

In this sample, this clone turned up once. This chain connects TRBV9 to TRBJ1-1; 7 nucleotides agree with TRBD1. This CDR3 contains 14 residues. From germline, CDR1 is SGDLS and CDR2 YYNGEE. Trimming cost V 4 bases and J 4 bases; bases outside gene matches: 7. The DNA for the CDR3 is TGTGCCAGCAGCACAGGGGAATTAGTCACTGAAGCTTTCTTT. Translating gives CASSTGELVTEAFF.

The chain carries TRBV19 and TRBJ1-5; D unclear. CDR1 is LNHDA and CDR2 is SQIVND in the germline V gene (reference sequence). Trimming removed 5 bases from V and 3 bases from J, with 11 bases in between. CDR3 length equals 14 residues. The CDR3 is CASSRWQNNQPQHF. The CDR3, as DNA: TGTGCCAGTAGTCGGTGGCAGAACAATCAGCCCCAGCATTTT.

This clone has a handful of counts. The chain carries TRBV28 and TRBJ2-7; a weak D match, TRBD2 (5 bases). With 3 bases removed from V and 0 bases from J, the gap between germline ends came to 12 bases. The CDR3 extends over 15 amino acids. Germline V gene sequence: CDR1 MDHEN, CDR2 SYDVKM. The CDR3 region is CASSFGGYSSYEQYF. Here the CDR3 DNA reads TGTGCCAGCAGTTTCGGCGGGTATAGCTCCTACGAGCAGTACTTC.

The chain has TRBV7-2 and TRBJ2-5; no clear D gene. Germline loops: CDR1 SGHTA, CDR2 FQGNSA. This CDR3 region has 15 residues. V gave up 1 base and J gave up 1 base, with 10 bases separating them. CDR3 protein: CASSLGNPFQETQYF. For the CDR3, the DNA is TGTGCCAGCAGCTTAGGTAATCCGTTCCAAGAGACCCAGTACTTC.

For the CDR3, the DNA is TGCAGCGTTGAAATAGGAGGGAGTCGGAACGAGCAGTACTTC. This translates into CSVEIGGSRNEQYF. The chain employs TRBV29-1 and TRBJ2-7; D is perhaps TRBD2 (6 bases). This CDR3 has 14 amino acids. Germline V gene data show CDR1 as SQVTM and CDR2 as ANQGSEA. V lost 2 bases, J lost 5 bases, and 16 bases lay in between.

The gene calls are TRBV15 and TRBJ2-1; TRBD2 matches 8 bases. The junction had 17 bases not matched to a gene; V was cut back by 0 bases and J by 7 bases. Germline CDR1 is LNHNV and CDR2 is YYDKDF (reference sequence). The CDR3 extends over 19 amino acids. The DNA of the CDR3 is TGTGCCACCAGCAGAGATTGGGGGGGTACGGAGGCGGGAGGTAATGAGCAGTTCTTC. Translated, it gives CATSRDWGGTEAGGNEQFF.

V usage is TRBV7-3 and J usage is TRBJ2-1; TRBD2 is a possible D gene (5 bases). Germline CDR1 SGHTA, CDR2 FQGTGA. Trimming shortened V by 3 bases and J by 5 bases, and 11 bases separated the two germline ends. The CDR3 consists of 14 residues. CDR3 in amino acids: CASSFFAGDNEQFF. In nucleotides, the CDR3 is TGTGCCAGCAGCTTTTTTGCGGGCGACAATGAGCAGTTCTTC.